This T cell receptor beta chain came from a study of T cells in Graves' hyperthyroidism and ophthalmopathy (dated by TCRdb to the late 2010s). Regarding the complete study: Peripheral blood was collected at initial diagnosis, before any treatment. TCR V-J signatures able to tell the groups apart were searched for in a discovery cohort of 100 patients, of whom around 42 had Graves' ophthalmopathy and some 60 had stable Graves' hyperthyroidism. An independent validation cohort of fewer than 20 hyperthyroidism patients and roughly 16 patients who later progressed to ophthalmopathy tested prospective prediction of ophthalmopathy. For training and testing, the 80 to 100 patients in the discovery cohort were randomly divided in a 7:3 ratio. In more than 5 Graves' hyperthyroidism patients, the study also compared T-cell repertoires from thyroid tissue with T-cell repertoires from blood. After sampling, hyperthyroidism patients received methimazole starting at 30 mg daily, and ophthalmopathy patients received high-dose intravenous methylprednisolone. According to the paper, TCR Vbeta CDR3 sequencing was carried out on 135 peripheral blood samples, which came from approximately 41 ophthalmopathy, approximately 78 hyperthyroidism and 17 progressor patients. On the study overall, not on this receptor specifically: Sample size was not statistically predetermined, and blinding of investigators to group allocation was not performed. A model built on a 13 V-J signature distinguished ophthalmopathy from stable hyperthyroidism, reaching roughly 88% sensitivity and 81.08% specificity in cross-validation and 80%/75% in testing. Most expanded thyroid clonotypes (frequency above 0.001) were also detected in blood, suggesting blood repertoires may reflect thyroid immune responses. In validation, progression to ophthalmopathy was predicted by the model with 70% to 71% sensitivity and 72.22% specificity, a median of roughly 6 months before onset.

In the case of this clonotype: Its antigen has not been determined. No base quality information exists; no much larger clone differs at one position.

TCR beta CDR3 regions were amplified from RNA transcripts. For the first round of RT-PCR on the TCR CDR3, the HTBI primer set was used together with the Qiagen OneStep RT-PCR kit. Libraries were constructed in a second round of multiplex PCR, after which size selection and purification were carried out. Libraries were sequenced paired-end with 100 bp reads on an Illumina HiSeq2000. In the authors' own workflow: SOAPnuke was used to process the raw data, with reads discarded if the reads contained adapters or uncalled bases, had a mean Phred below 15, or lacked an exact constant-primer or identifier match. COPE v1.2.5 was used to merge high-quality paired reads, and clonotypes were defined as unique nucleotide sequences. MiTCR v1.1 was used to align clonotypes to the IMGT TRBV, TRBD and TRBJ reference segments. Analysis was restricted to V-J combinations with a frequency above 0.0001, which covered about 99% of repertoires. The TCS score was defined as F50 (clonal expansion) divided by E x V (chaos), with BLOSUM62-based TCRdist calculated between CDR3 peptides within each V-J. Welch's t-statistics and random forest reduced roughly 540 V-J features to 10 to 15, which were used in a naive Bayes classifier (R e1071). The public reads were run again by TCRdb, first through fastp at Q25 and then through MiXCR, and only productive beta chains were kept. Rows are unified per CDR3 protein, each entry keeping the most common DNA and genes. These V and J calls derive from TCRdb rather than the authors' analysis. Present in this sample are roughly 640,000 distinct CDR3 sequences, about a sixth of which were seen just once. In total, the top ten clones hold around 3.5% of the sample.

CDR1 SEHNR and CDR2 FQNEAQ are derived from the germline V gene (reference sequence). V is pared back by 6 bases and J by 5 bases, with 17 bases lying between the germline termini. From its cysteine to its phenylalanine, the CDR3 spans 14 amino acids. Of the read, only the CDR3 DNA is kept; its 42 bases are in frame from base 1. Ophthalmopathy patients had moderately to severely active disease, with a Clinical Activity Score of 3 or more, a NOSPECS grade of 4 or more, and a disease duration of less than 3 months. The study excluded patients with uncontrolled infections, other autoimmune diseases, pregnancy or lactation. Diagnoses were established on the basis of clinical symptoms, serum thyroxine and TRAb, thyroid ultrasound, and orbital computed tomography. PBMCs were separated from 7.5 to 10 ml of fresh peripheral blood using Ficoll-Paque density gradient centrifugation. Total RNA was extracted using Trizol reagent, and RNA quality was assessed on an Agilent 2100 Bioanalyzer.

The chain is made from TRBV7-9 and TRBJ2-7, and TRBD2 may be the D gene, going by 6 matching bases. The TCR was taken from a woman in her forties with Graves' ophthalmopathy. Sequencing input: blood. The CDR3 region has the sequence CASSTGTGENEQYF. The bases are TGTGCCAGCAGTACCGGGACGGGAGAGAACGAGCAGTACTTC.